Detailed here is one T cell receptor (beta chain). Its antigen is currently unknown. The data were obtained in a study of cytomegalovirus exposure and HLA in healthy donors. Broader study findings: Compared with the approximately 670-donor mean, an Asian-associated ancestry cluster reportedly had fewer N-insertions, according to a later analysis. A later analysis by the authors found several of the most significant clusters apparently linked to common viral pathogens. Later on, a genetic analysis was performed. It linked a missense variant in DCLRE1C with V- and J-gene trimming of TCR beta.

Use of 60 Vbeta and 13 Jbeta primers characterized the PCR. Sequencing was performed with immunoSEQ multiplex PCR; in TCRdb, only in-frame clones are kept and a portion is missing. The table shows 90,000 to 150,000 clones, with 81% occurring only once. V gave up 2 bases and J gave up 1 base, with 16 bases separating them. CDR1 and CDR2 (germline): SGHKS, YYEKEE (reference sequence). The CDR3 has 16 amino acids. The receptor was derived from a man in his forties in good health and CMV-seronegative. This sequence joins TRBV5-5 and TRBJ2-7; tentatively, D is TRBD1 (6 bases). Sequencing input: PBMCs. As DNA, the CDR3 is TGTGCCAGCAGCTTCACGGACAGCGGAAGGTCCTACGAGCAGTACTTC. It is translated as CASSFTDSGRSYEQYF.